This T cell receptor beta chain emerged from a study of identical twins. Study results and limitations: Conclusions leaned on cross-sectional statistical analysis and did not track the same donors over time. Modelling underestimated the level of out-of-frame TCR alpha sharing observed in monozygotic twins. Beta out-of-frame sequences showed weaker excess sharing between twins.

With template switching, a universal primer site was added, and the cDNA carried unique molecular identifiers. TCRdb ran MiXCR on the 5' RACE reads and lists one entry per CDR3 protein. The sample records around 1.7 million distinct CDR3 sequences, roughly 35% being singletons. Points on this clonotype: Its antigen remains unidentified. The junction differs from germline at one of its ends, possibly a read error.

CDR1 is SGHTA, CDR2 FQGNSA, per germline. The CDR3 is 16 residues long. The V gene is TRBV7-2, the J gene TRBJ1-1; a possible D gene is TRBD1 (6 bases). Sequencing used cord blood. The TCR originated in a newborn girl in good health. CDR3 sequence (DNA): TGTGCCAGCAGCTTAGCGCCGCAGGGGTTGAACGCTGAAGCTTTCTTT. It encodes CASSLAPQGLNAEAFF.